This TCR beta chain emerged from a study of blood T cell repertoires in COVID-19 (dated by TCRdb to the early 2020s). Regarding the complete study: Samples covering the acute and convalescent phases of COVID-19 were provided by collaborators in the United States, Italy and Spain. The prospective study material was composed of cDNA or gDNA derived from T cells, B-cell-depleted T cells, or PBMCs. Deeply sampled blood TCRbeta repertoires from subjects exposed to, actively infected with, or recovered from COVID-19 were included in the dataset. The repertoires were made available in a free public database intended to serve as a resource for research on the immune response to SARS-CoV-2. Samples were obtained from the ongoing ImmuneRACE study (first 160 participants) and from over 1,000 subjects provided by 6 global collaborators. A de-identified subject ID, COVID-19 status, age in years and sex were almost always included in the sample metadata. Where available, HLA class I and class II types were taken from metadata supplied by the sample provider and were not determined by assay-based typing. Findings and caveats that apply to the study as a whole: How much clinical and demographic metadata was included differed by source and by participant, and the metadata was provided uncurated.

The collaborating institutions used their own protocols to collect whole blood in K2EDTA tubes. For TCRbeta analysis, collaborator samples were shipped as frozen whole blood, as isolated PBMCs, or as DNA extracted from either sample type. Counted from cysteine to phenylalanine, this CDR3 has 15 amino acids. The only DNA kept is the CDR3, 45 bases in frame from the first base. Trimming takes 2 bases from V and 0 bases from J, and the germline ends sit 7 bases apart. Reading the germline V gene (reference sequence) gives CDR1 MNHEY and CDR2 SMNVEV. As regards this clone: Its target antigen remains unknown. Base qualities are not recorded, but no much larger clone differs from it by a single base.

TCRbeta CDR3 regions were amplified from genomic DNA by means of the immunoSEQ Assay, a bias-controlled multiplex PCR. Turning to the authors' computational methods: Within the assay, amplification of reference gene primers was used to estimate how many nucleated cells each sample contained. To quantify the absolute abundance of each unique TCRbeta CDR3 rearrangement, sequence reads were collapsed and filtered. For each sample, productive Simpson clonality was calculated as the square root of Simpson's diversity index over productive rearrangements. TCRdb took over this immuneACCESS table, retaining in-frame rearrangements with V and J assigned. Such tables are incomplete; in checked studies, under half of the missing clones stem from an unresolved V gene, and the remainder is unexplained. V, J and clone size reflect that table, while D and trimming were determined from the DNA. The sample table lists 150,000 to 200,000 clones, roughly 85% of them with a count of one. The ten largest clones add up to 4.5% to 6.5% of the sample.

Material for sequencing was peripheral blood. This TCR derives from a woman aged 30 to 39 with acute or convalescent COVID-19. In this chain, TRBV27 is recombined with TRBJ1-4; the D gene cannot be resolved reliably. The CDR3: CASSLNYATNEKLFF. The DNA sequence is given as TGTGCCAGCAGTTTAAACTATGCAACTAATGAAAAACTGTTTTTT. The full variable domain, with segments outside the CDR3 supplied by the reference TRBV27 and TRBJ1-4 proteins, appears as EAQVTQNPRYLITVTGKKLTVTCSQNMNHEYMSWYRQDPGLGLRQIYYSMNVEVTDKGDVPEGYKVSRKEKRNFPLILESPSPNQTSLYFCASSLNYATNEKLFFGSGTQLSVL.